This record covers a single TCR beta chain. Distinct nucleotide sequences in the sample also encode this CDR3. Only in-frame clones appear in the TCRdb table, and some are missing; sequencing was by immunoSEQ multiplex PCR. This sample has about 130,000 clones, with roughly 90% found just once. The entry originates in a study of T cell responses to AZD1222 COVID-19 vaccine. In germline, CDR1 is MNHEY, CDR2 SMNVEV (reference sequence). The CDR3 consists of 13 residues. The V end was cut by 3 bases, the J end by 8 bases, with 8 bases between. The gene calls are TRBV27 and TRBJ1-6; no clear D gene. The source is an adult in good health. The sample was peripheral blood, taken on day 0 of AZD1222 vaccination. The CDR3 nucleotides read TGTGCCAGCAGTTTTGGTAGTGATTCACCCCTCCACTTT. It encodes CASSFGSDSPLHF.